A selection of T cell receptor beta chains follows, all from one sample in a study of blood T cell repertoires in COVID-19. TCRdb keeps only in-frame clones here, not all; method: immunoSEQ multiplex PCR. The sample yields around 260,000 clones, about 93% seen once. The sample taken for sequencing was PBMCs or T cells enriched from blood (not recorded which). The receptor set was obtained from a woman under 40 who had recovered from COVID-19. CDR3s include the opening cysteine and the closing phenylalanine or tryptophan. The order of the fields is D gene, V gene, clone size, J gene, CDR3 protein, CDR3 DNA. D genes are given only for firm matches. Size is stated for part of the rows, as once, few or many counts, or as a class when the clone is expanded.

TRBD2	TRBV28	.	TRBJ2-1	CASSLLNRLAGVSDEQFF	TGTGCCAGCAGTTTATTAAACAGACTAGCGGGAGTATCGGATGAGCAGTTCTTC
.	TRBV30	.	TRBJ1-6	CAWSPDRTVLNSPLHF	TGTGCCTGGAGTCCTGACAGGACGGTTCTAAATTCACCCCTCCACTTT
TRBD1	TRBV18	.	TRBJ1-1	CASSPGTGDTEAFF	TGTGCCAGCTCACCAGGGACAGGGGACACTGAAGCTTTCTTT
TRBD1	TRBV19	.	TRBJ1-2	CASTTGQGYGYTF	TGTGCCAGTACTACGGGACAGGGCTATGGCTACACCTTC
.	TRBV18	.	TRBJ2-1	CASSPTGVDYNEQFF	TGTGCCAGCTCACCCACGGGGGTTGACTACAATGAGCAGTTCTTC
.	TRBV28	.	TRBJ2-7	CASSLWGSSYEQYF	TGTGCCAGCAGTTTATGGGGGAGTTCCTACGAGCAGTACTTC
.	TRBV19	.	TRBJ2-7	CASSNRQGHEQYF	TGTGCCAGTAGTAATCGACAAGGCCACGAGCAGTACTTC
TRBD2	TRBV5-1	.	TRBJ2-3	CASSLEGGRSTDTQYF	TGCGCCAGCAGCTTGGAAGGCGGGAGGAGCACAGATACGCAGTATTTT
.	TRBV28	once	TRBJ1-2	CASSFGGNGYGYTF	TGTGCCAGCAGTTTCGGGGGAAACGGCTATGGCTACACCTTC
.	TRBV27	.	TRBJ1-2	CASSSTGNYGYTF	TGTGCCAGCAGTTCTACAGGGAACTATGGCTACACCTTC
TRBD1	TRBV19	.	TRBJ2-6	CASSRTGLASGANVLTF	TGTGCCAGTAGCAGGACAGGGTTAGCGTCTGGGGCCAACGTCCTGACTTTC
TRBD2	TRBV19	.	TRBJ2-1	CASSIGRLAGGRSSYNEQFF	TGTGCCAGTAGTATAGGTAGGCTAGCGGGAGGGCGGAGCTCCTACAATGAGCAGTTCTTC
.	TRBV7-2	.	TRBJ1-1	CASSSSRVTEAFF	TGTGCCAGCAGCTCCTCCAGGGTCACTGAAGCTTTCTTT
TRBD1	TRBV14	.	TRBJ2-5	CASSFHTGTGGRETQYF	TGTGCCAGCAGCTTTCATACCGGGACAGGGGGCCGAGAGACCCAGTACTTC
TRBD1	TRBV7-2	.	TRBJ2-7	CASSTGTGIYEQYF	TGTGCCAGCAGCACCGGGACAGGGATATACGAGCAGTACTTC
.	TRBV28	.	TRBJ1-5	CASRAHTGAMNQPQHF	TGTGCCAGCAGAGCGCACACAGGCGCGATGAATCAGCCCCAGCATTTT
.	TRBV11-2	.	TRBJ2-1	CASSLGWRDNEQFF	TGTGCCAGCAGCTTAGGGTGGAGGGACAATGAGCAGTTCTTC
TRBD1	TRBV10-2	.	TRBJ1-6	CASRKPGTANNSPLHF	TGCGCCAGCAGGAAACCCGGGACAGCGAATAATTCACCCCTCCACTTT
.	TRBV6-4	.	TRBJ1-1	CASSDSNEWEENTEAFF	TGTGCCAGCAGTGACTCGAATGAATGGGAGGAAAACACTGAAGCTTTCTTT
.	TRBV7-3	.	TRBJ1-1	CASSPSLSTEAFF	TGTGCCAGCAGCCCGTCCCTGAGCACTGAAGCTTTCTTT
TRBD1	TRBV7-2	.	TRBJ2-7	CASRTTGTYEQYF	TGTGCCAGCAGGACGACAGGGACCTACGAGCAGTACTTC
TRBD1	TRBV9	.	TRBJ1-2	CASSLRTGGGYGYTF	TGTGCCAGCAGCCTCCGGACAGGGGGCGGCTATGGCTACACCTTC
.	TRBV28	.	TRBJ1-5	CASSLGQGNQPQHF	TGTGCCAGCAGTTTGGGCCAGGGGAATCAGCCCCAGCATTTT
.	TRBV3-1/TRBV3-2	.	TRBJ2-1	CASSQPLYNEQFF	TGTGCCAGCAGCCAACCCCTCTACAATGAGCAGTTCTTC
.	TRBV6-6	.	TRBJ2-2	CASDSGRAGELFF	TGTGCCAGCGATTCAGGGCGTGCCGGGGAGCTGTTTTTT
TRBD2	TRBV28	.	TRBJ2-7	CASSLPASGAFLSYEQYF	TGTGCCAGCAGTTTACCGGCTAGCGGCGCGTTTTTGTCCTACGAGCAGTACTTC
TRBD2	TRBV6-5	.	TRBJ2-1	CASSPRAGVYNEQFF	TGTGCCAGCAGTCCCCGAGCGGGAGTATACAATGAGCAGTTCTTC
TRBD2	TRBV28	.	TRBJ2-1	CASSLGGLAGDYEQFF	TGTGCCAGCAGTTTGGGGGGACTAGCGGGAGACTATGAGCAGTTCTTC
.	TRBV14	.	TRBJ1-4	CASSQNSVVANEKLFF	TGTGCCAGCAGCCAAAACTCCGTGGTGGCTAATGAAAAACTGTTTTTT
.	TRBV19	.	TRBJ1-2	CASSGGTQSSGGYTF	TGTGCCAGTAGCGGCGGGACTCAATCAAGTGGTGGCTACACCTTC
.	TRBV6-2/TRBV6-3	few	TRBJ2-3	CASSYSRESGTDTQYF	TGTGCCAGCAGTTACTCCCGGGAGTCGGGCACAGATACGCAGTATTTT
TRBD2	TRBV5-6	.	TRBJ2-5	CASSSLRASGETQYF	TGTGCCAGCAGCTCCCTTAGGGCTAGCGGGGAGACCCAGTACTTC
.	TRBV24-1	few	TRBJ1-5	CATSARQGSNQPQHF	TGTGCCACCAGTGCCCGCCAGGGAAGCAATCAGCCCCAGCATTTT
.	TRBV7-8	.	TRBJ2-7	CASSLGPGTSLGEQYF	TGTGCCAGCAGCTTAGGTCCTGGTACTAGCTTGGGGGAGCAGTACTTC
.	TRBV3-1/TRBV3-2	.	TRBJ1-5	CASSQDNLRGPQHF	TGTGCCAGCAGCCAAGATAACCTCAGGGGGCCCCAGCATTTT
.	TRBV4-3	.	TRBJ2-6	CASSQEASSGANVLTF	TGCGCCAGCAGCCAAGAGGCCAGCTCTGGGGCCAACGTCCTGACTTTC
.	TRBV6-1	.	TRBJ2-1	CASSGTAPLRYNEQFF	TGTGCCAGCAGTGGGACAGCGCCCTTACGTTACAATGAGCAGTTCTTC
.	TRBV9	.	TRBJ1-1	CASSVGTGNTEAFF	TGTGCCAGCAGCGTAGGTACAGGGAACACTGAAGCTTTCTTT
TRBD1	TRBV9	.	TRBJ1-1	CASSVAPGGYTEAFF	TGTGCCAGCAGCGTAGCCCCAGGGGGGTACACTGAAGCTTTCTTT
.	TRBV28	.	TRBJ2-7	CASTSLSEQYF	TGTGCCAGCACCTCCCTTAGCGAGCAGTACTTC
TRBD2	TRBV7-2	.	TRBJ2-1	CASSTRLAGDSYNEQFF	TGTGCCAGCAGCACTAGACTAGCGGGAGACTCCTACAATGAGCAGTTCTTC
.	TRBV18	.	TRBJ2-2	CASSPPSAAANTGELFF	TGTGCCAGCTCACCACCGTCGGCGGCCGCGAACACCGGGGAGCTGTTTTTT
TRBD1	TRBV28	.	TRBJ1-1	CASSFLWSGGTEAFF	TGTGCCAGCAGTTTTCTCTGGTCAGGGGGGACTGAAGCTTTCTTT
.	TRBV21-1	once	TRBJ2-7	CASGERNSYEQYF	TGTGCCAGCGGCGAGCGGAACTCCTACGAGCAGTACTTC
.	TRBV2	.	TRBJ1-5	CASGVRNQPQHF	TGTGCCAGCGGAGTGAGGAATCAGCCCCAGCATTTT
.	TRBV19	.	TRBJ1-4	CASRFQGRDEKLFF	TGTGCCAGCAGATTCCAGGGGAGGGATGAAAAACTGTTTTTT
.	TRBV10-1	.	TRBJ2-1	CASMDRFVGDNEQFF	TGCGCCAGCATGGACCGTTTCGTGGGAGACAATGAGCAGTTCTTC
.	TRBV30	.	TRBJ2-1	CAWTLDSSYNEQFF	TGTGCCTGGACGCTTGATAGCTCCTACAATGAGCAGTTCTTC
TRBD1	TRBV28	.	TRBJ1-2	CASSPLRDRGNYGYTF	TGTGCCAGCAGCCCCCTGCGGGACAGGGGAAACTATGGCTACACCTTC
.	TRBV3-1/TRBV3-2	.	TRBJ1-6	CASSQVGDSPLHF	TGTGCCAGCAGCCAAGTCGGGGATTCACCCCTCCACTTT
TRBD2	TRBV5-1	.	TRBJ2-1	CASSLKAGLDNEQFF	TGCGCCAGCAGCCTCAAAGCGGGACTAGACAATGAGCAGTTCTTC
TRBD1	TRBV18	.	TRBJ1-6	CASSPEDRGQSPLHF	TGTGCCAGCTCACCGGAAGACAGGGGGCAATCACCCCTCCACTTT
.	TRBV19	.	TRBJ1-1	CASSNRVGGENTEAFF	TGTGCCAGTAGTAATAGGGTGGGAGGGGAGAACACTGAAGCTTTCTTT
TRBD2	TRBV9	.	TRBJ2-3	CASSVSGRNTDTQYF	TGTGCCAGCAGCGTAAGCGGGAGGAACACAGATACGCAGTATTTT
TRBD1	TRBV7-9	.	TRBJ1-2	CASSSDRDGYTF	TGTGCCAGCAGCTCTGACAGGGACGGCTACACCTTC
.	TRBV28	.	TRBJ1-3	CASITGGSSGNTIYF	TGTGCCAGCATAACCGGGGGGTCCTCTGGAAACACCATATATTTT
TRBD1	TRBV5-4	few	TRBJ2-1	CASSLGDRVYGEQFF	TGTGCCAGCAGCTTGGGGGACAGGGTTTACGGTGAGCAGTTCTTC
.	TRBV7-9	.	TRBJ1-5	CASSSGVPNQPQHF	TGTGCCAGCAGTTCAGGGGTTCCCAATCAGCCCCAGCATTTT
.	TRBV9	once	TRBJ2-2	CASSLGGSPGELFF	TGTGCCAGCAGCCTCGGAGGGAGTCCCGGGGAGCTGTTTTTT
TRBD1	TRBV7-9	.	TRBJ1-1	CASRATGEYTEAFF	TGTGCCAGCAGGGCGACAGGGGAGTACACTGAAGCTTTCTTT